Listed below are T cell receptor beta chains from one sample, sequenced in a study of T cells in Graves' hyperthyroidism and ophthalmopathy. Each CDR3 protein is one row after TCRdb ran MiXCR on the multiplex PCR reads. The sample yields 370,000 or so distinct CDR3 sequences, approximately 14% seen once. Sequencing used blood. These receptors all stem from a woman aged 18-30 years with Graves' hyperthyroidism that later progressed to Graves' ophthalmopathy. Each CDR3 is given with its conserved first and last residue.

J gene,V gene,CDR3 protein
TRBJ2-7,TRBV27,CASSLLGQQPYEQYF
TRBJ1-4,TRBV18,CASSPSSRGEKLFF
TRBJ1-1,TRBV19,CASVQERYTEAFF
TRBJ2-7,TRBV30,CASGMGIYEQYF
TRBJ1-2,TRBV28,CASSLGGLGDYGYTF
TRBJ1-6,TRBV27,CASSSDRDRNSPLHF
TRBJ1-1,TRBV7-2,CASSSGSPTEAFF
TRBJ2-3,TRBV12-3/TRBV12-4,CASSPRQGEDTDTQYF
TRBJ2-5,TRBV12-3/TRBV12-4,CASSLGTGSVWETQYF
TRBJ1-1,TRBV15,CATSSGGANLNTEAFF
TRBJ2-7,TRBV28,CASRDSDYEQYF
TRBJ1-4,TRBV6-1,CASRTSEKLFF
TRBJ1-1,TRBV15,CATSRGSLERDTEAFF
TRBJ2-6,TRBV27,CASGQAGANVLTF
TRBJ1-4,TRBV7-9,CASSLTVAVNEKLFF
TRBJ1-1,TRBV15,CATSHRTEAFF
TRBJ1-6,TRBV7-8,CASSLGQQLSPLHF
TRBJ2-1,TRBV27,CASSPSSDDEQFF
TRBJ2-1,TRBV7-3,CASSPGVNNEQFF
TRBJ2-7,TRBV28,CASIQRNGVYEQYF
TRBJ2-3,TRBV12-3/TRBV12-4,CASSLREAIGADTRYF
TRBJ2-3,TRBV7-2,CASSLRRGALDTQYF
TRBJ2-5,TRBV30,CAWSSGTSGRAGKTQYF
TRBJ1-3,TRBV29-1,CSVASSPTSGNTIYF
TRBJ2-5,TRBV7-2,CASSWGAQETQYF
TRBJ2-2,TRBV4-3,CASSQAGYTGELFF
TRBJ1-3,TRBV6-5,CASSYSIPGLRESGNTIYF
TRBJ2-7,TRBV6-2/TRBV6-3,CATLEDLSYEQYF
TRBJ2-1,TRBV6-2/TRBV6-3,CASSPAPSSYNEQFF
TRBJ2-3,TRBV6-1,CASSNEGSGRDTQYF
TRBJ1-4,TRBV6-1,CASTPGQPNEKLFF
TRBJ2-3,TRBV25-1,CASSVGTSGSTDTQYF
TRBJ2-1,TRBV27,CASSLGRFYNEQFF
TRBJ2-1,TRBV7-9,CASSSITVIGGGQFGEQFF
TRBJ2-2,TRBV20-1,CSARELAAHTGELFF
TRBJ2-5,TRBV20-1,CSAAGDGRDKYF
TRBJ2-7,TRBV20-1,CSARVLTGVVREQYF
TRBJ2-3,TRBV13,CASSLGVRERGSLDTQYF
TRBJ2-7,TRBV30,CAWSPSDPTYEQYF
TRBJ2-7,TRBV10-2,CASSEGGRRYEQYF
TRBJ2-1,TRBV5-1,CASSSGLAGGGYNEQFF
TRBJ2-3,TRBV12-5,CASGLPPGIVRDTQYF
TRBJ1-5,TRBV12-3/TRBV12-4,CASSSRDRFNQPQHF
TRBJ2-1,TRBV28,CASTTGDNEQFF
TRBJ2-7,TRBV7-2,CASSHRQGRYEQYF
TRBJ2-3,TRBV7-9,CASRAGGRTDTQYF
TRBJ1-2,TRBV2,CASSPRTGGGYTF
TRBJ2-5,TRBV28,CASRPQVRGRETQYF
TRBJ2-1,TRBV6-2/TRBV6-3,CASSGPMAHNEQFF
TRBJ2-7,TRBV7-9,CANSAPGVPAGIEQYF
TRBJ2-5,TRBV19,CASGTSGKVWQKTQYF
TRBJ2-1,TRBV6-2/TRBV6-3,CASRGSTYNEQFF
TRBJ2-7,TRBV6-9,CASRPLTSAVGLYEQYF
TRBJ2-3,TRBV11-2,CASSLGGLPTLTDTQYF
TRBJ2-7,TRBV25-1,CASSGRTSGRSYEQYF
-,TRBV6-1,CASGARDVYNEQYF
TRBJ2-3,TRBV28,CASILLGTDTQYF
TRBJ2-7,TRBV3-1,CASSITTGLGGSEQYF